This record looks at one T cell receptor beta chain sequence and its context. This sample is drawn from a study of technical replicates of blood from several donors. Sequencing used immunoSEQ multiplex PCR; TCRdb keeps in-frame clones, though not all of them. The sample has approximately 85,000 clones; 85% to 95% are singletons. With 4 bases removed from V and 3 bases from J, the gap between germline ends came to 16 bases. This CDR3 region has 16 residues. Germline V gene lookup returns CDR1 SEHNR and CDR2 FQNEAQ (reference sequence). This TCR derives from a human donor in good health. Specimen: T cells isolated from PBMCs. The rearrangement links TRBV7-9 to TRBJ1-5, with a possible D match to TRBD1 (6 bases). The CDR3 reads CASSWGAGESNQPQHF. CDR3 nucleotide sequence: TGTGCCAGCAGCTGGGGGGCGGGGGAATCCAATCAGCCCCAGCATTTT.